Included here is one T cell receptor beta chain sequence, with context. CDR3 size: 19 residues. The sample belongs to a study of blood T cell repertoires in COVID-19. Original processing notes: Amplification of reference gene primers was used by the study to estimate nucleated cell counts. Repertoires were generated with immunoSEQ multiplex PCR, while TCRdb's copy carries only in-frame clones and drops some. Clone size and V and J calls were adopted from that table, with D and trimming inferred from the DNA. The sample consists of 250,000 to 350,000 clones, 80% to 90% of them appearing once. J is TRBJ1-6 and V is TRBV12-2. TRBV12-2 is deemed a pseudogene. This clonotype originated in a woman in her 30s who had recovered from COVID-19. Sequencing was performed on PBMCs or T cells enriched from blood (not recorded which). Here the CDR3 DNA reads TGTGCAAGTCGCCCAGTGGAGGAACAGTCTTTAAAACGCAATTCACCCCTCCACTTT. Translating gives CASRPVEEQSLKRNSPLHF.